The TCR beta chain under discussion was sequenced for a study of beta chain features in type 1 diabetes. Study results and limitations: TCRB rearrangement may or may not be influenced by HLA type; here this remained unresolved. Naive, central memory and Treg TCRB repertoires appeared more alike in patients than in healthy donors. TCRB CDR3 length was moderately but significantly reduced in all four CD4+ subsets of Type 1 diabetes patients.

The whole isolated RNA underwent reverse transcription, so sequencing captured expressed TCRB transcripts. Assay used: immunoSEQ multiplex PCR; TCRdb lists only in-frame clones, some missing. The table shows around 500,000 clones, with approximately 10% occurring only once. This clone was seen only a few times. What it binds is not known. Germline V CDR1 and CDR2: SQVTM, ANQGSEA. Trimming stripped 1 base from V and 1 base from J, with 13 bases between. This CDR3 contains 15 residues. Each population that was sorted was more than 98% pure. This chain links TRBV29-1 with TRBJ1-1; D possibly corresponds to TRBD1 (5 bases). This TCR came from a young woman in good health. Sequencing input: naive CD4+ T cells from blood. For the CDR3, the DNA is TGCAGCGTTGAAGGTGGCAGGGAATCGAACACTGAAGCTTTCTTT. As protein: CSVEGGRESNTEAFF.